The 7 T cell receptor beta chains below were found in one sample sequenced in a study of human T cells and chemical hapten exposure. TCRdb fed the 5' RACE reads into MiXCR, producing one record per CDR3 protein. Of about 80,000 distinct CDR3 sequences listed, roughly 7.7% are singletons. Extraction of total RNA was performed on unfractionated whole blood. The receptors shown here come from a male donor in good health.

Many counts were recorded for this clonotype. V is TRBV25-1 and J is TRBJ1-2; D perhaps matches TRBD1 (6 bases). The CDR3 loop spans 13 amino acids. Deletions cut 3 bases from V and 4 bases from J, with 9 bases between. Germline V gives CDR1 MGHDK, CDR2 SYGVNS. This CDR3 reads CASSEGAAYGYTF. CDR3 nucleotides: TGTGCCAGCAGTGAGGGGGCAGCCTATGGCTACACCTTC.

This clonotype has a handful of counts. The chain joins TRBV2 to TRBJ1-1; D unresolved. Germline CDR1 reads SNHLY; CDR2 reads FYNNEI. V was pared by 6 bases and J by 0 bases, with 2 bases between. The CDR3 is 11 residues long. The CDR3 DNA follows: TGTGCCAGCAGGATGAACACTGAAGCTTTCTTT. Encoded protein: CASRMNTEAFF. Using reference TRBV2 and TRBJ1-1 for the parts outside the CDR3, the full variable domain is EPEVTQTPSHQVTQMGQEVILRCVPISNHLYFYWYRQILGQKVEFLVSFYNNEISEKSEIFDDQFSVERPDGSNFTLKIRSTKLEDSAMYFCASRMNTEAFFGQGTRLTVV.

This sequence joins TRBV14 and TRBJ1-2, with D unresolved. This CDR3 contains 13 residues. Trimming pared 4 bases from V and 7 bases from J, leaving 13 bases between. Germline assignment: CDR1 SGHDN and CDR2 FVKESK. Here the CDR3 DNA reads TGTGCCAGCAGCCGTGAGAGTCTCCGTGGCTACACCTTC. Its protein is CASSRESLRGYTF.

The sample holds many counts of this clonotype. The CDR3 loop is CASTPPGTTYEQYF. The CDR3 DNA follows: TGTGCCAGCACTCCCCCGGGCACCACCTACGAGCAGTACTTC. The chain employs TRBV25-1 and TRBJ2-7; D uncertain. Germline CDR1 is MGHDK and CDR2 is SYGVNS. V lost 7 bases to trimming and J lost 2 bases, with 15 bases between them. This CDR3 region has 14 residues.

This clonotype was detected only a few times. The chain combines TRBV4-1 with TRBJ1-2; 12 nucleotides match TRBD1. V lost 1 base, J lost 7 bases, and 13 bases stayed unmatched. CDR1 and CDR2 (germline): MGHRA, YSYEKL. The CDR3 sequence is 18 residues long. CDR3 sequence: CASSQVIPGDRGQGGYTF. CDR3 bases: TGCGCCAGCAGCCAAGTCATACCCGGGGACAGGGGGCAAGGTGGCTACACCTTC.

This clonotype was counted at least ten times. The chain uses TRBV6-5 and TRBJ2-3; no definite D call. This CDR3 contains 13 residues. Trimming shortened V by 5 bases and J by 4 bases, and 10 bases separated the two germline ends. The germline gives CDR1 MNHEY, CDR2 SVGAGI. CDR3 region: CASSPTIPDTQYF. In DNA, the CDR3 is TGTGCCAGCAGTCCCACGATCCCAGATACGCAGTATTTT.

This clonotype was detected only a few times. The chain couples TRBV28 to TRBJ2-7; D is unclear. V was trimmed by 4 bases and J by 5 bases, leaving 9 bases between them. The CDR3 runs 12 residues. Germline lookup yields CDR1 MDHEN and CDR2 SYDVKM. The chain's CDR3 is CASSYPGDEQYF. Here the CDR3 DNA reads TGTGCCAGCAGTTACCCCGGTGACGAGCAGTACTTC.